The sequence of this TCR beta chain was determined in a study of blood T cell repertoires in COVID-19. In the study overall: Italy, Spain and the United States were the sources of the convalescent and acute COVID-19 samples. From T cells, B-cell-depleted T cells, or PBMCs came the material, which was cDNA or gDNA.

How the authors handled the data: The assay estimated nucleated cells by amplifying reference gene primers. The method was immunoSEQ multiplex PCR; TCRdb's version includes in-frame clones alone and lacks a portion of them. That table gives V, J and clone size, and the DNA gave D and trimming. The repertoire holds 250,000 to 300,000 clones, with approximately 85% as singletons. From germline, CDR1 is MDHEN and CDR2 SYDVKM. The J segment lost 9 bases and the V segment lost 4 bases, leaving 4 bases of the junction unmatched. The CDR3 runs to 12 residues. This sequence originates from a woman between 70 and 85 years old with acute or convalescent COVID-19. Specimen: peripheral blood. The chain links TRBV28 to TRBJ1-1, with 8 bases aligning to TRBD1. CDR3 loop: CASSSDRVKAFF. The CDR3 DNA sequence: TGTGCCAGCAGTTCGGACAGGGTTAAAGCTTTCTTT.